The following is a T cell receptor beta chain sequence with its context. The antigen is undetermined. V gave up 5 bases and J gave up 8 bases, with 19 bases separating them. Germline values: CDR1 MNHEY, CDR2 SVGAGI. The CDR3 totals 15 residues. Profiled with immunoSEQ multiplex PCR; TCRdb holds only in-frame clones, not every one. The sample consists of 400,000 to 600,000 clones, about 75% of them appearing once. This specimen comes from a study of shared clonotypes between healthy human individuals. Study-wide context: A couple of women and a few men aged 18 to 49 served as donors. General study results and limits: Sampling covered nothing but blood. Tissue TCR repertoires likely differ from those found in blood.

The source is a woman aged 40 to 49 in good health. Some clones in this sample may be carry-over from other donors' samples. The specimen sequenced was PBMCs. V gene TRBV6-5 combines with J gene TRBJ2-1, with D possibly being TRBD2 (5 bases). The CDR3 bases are TGTGCCAGCAGTCTGATAGAAGTTGGGAGTTATGAGCAGTTCTTC. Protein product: CASSLIEVGSYEQFF.